The 7 T cell receptor beta chains reported below all come from one sample, sequenced in a study of cytomegalovirus exposure and HLA in healthy donors. The primer mix had 60 Vbeta and 13 Jbeta primers. Assay: immunoSEQ multiplex PCR; the TCRdb copy retains only in-frame clones and omits some. This sample has about 68,000 clones; around four fifths occur once, and the top ten carry 6.5%. The sequenced sample consisted of PBMCs. These receptors originate from a human donor in good health.

V usage is TRBV15 and J usage is TRBJ1-1; unclear D gene. V dropped 8 bases and J dropped 0 bases, with 10 bases sitting between them. The CDR3 sequence is 13 residues long. The germline CDR1 and CDR2 sequences are LNHNV and YYDKDF (reference sequence). Here the CDR3 DNA reads TGTGCCACCGCCGACGGGATGAACACTGAAGCTTTCTTT. This gives the protein CATADGMNTEAFF.

The chain links TRBV9 to TRBJ2-1; possible D gene TRBD1, 6 bases. In germline, CDR1 is SGDLS, CDR2 YYNGEE. The CDR3 extends over 14 amino acids. The V and J ends lost 0 bases and 8 bases respectively, with 12 bases between them. The CDR3 DNA reads as TGTGCCAGCAGCGTAGTGGGGGCCTTCGATGAGCAGTTCTTC. It is translated as CASSVVGAFDEQFF.

This chain connects TRBV27 to TRBJ1-4, with a possible D match to TRBD1 (5 bases). This CDR3 has 17 residues. Trimming shortened V by 2 bases and J by 3 bases, and 16 bases separated the two germline ends. Germline CDR1 MNHEY, CDR2 SMNVEV (reference sequence). CDR3 nucleotides: TGTGCCAGCAGTTTAGGGGCAGACCTTCCGGCTAATGAAAAACTGTTTTTT. Its protein is CASSLGADLPANEKLFF.

This chain links TRBV10-3 with TRBJ2-7; D is possibly TRBD1 (5 bases). The CDR3 has 12 amino acids. Trimming shortened V by 6 bases and J by 3 bases, and 9 bases separated the two germline ends. Germline loops: CDR1 ENHRY, CDR2 SYGVKD. CDR3 in DNA: TGTGCCATCAGGAAGCAGGGCTACGAGCAGTACTTC. Protein product: CAIRKQGYEQYF.

This chain connects TRBV28 to TRBJ2-5; D is perhaps TRBD1 (5 bases). The CDR3 is made up of 14 amino acids. Trimming cost V 6 bases and J 1 base, with 12 bases left between them. Germline loops: CDR1 MDHEN, CDR2 SYDVKM. The CDR3 here is CASRGAHTQETQYF. The DNA for the CDR3 is TGTGCCAGCAGAGGGGCCCACACCCAAGAGACCCAGTACTTC.

As concerns this clone: The junction departs from the called germline gene at one end, perhaps through a read error. V and J are TRBV6-4 and TRBJ1-1; D not certain. This CDR3 contains 13 residues. Germline V gene lookup returns CDR1 MRHNA and CDR2 SNTAGT. CDR3 loop: CASSERVNTEVFF. The DNA for the CDR3 is TGTGCCAGCAGTGAGAGGGTGAACACTGAAGTTTTCTTT.

The gene calls are TRBV25-1 and TRBJ2-5, with 9 bases matching TRBD1. CDR1 and CDR2 (germline): MGHDK, SYGVNS. Trimming took 2 bases from V and 2 from J; bases not matched to a gene: 6. The CDR3 spans 16 residues. CDR3 DNA sequence: TGTGCCAGCAGTGAAGGGACAGGGTACTCACAAGAGACCCAGTACTTC. Protein: CASSEGTGYSQETQYF.